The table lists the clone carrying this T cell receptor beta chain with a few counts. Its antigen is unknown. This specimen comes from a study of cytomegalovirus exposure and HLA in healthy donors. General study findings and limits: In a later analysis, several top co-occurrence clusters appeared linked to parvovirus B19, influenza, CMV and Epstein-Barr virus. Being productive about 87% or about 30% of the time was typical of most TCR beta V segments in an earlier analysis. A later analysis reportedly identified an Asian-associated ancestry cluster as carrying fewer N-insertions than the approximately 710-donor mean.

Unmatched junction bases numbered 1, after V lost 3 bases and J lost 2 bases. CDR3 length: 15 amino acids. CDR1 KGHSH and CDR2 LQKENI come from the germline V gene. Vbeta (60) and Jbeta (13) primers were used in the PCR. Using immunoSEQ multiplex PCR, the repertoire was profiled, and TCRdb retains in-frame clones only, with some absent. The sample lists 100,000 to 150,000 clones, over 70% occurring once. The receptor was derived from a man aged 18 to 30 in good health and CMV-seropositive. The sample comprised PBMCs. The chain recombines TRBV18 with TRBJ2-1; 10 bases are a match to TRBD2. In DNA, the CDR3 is TGTGCCAGCTCACCGGGGACTAGCGCCTACAATGAGCAGTTCTTC. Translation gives CASSPGTSAYNEQFF.